This passage covers 31 T cell receptor beta chains from one sample sequenced in a study of lymphopenia after photon versus proton radiotherapy. Sequencing was performed with immunoSEQ multiplex PCR; in TCRdb, only in-frame clones are kept and a portion is missing. This table has around 150,000 clones, approximately 91% appearing once. Sequences were derived from peripheral blood, sampled from a patient treated with photon-based radiotherapy. All receptors come from a man between 50 and 59 years old with gastric cancer.

The gene calls are TRBV6-1 and TRBJ2-2, with D possibly being TRBD2 (6 bases). This CDR3 is 14 amino acids long. The germline V and J ends were trimmed by 10 bases and 0 bases, with 12 bases remaining between them. Germline lookup yields CDR1 MNHNS and CDR2 SASEGT. CDR3 sequence reads: CANRRGANTGELFF. DNA of the CDR3: TGTGCCAACCGGAGGGGTGCGAACACCGGGGAGCTGTTTTTT.

The sample holds one count of this clone. The genes are TRBV19 and TRBJ2-5; D is possibly TRBD1 or TRBD2 (7 bases each). Deletions cut 4 bases from V and 0 bases from J, with 15 bases between. Per germline, CDR1 LNHDA and CDR2 SQIVND (reference sequence). The CDR3 extends over 16 amino acids. CDR3: CASSNRRGGNQETQYF. Here the CDR3 DNA reads TGTGCCAGTAGTAATCGCAGGGGGGGCAACCAAGAGACCCAGTACTTC.

The chain couples TRBV9 to TRBJ2-1; D is uncertain. CDR3 length equals 13 residues. Germline V gives CDR1 SGDLS, CDR2 YYNGEE. V was shortened by 3 bases and J by 4 bases, with 8 bases between the two germline ends. CDR3 loop: CASSGTGYNEQFF. The CDR3 nucleotides are TGTGCCAGCAGCGGAACTGGATACAATGAGCAGTTCTTC.

The J gene is TRBJ2-7, the V gene TRBV5-1; D might be TRBD1 or TRBD2, each matching 7 bases. Trimming removed 7 bases from V and 0 bases from J, with 17 bases in between. The CDR3 spans 15 residues. Germline V gene data show CDR1 as SGHRS and CDR2 as YFSETQ. CDR3 bases: TGCGCCAGCTCCGCAGGGGGAGGGACCTCCTACGAGCAGTACTTC. Protein: CASSAGGGTSYEQYF. Variable domain in full (rest from reference TRBV5-1 and TRBJ2-7): KAGVTQTPRYLIKTRGQQVTLSCSPISGHRSVSWYQQTPGQGLQFLFEYFSETQRNKGNFPGRFSGRQFSNSRSEMNVSTLELGDSALYLCASSAGGGTSYEQYFGPGTRLTVT.

V gene TRBV10-3 combines with J gene TRBJ2-5, with TRBD1 as a possible D gene (6 bases). This CDR3 comprises 16 residues. Trimming took off 0 bases at V and 5 bases at J, with 16 bases between the two ends. CDR1 is ENHRY and CDR2 is SYGVKD in the germline V gene. The CDR3 protein is CAISESSGGRGETQYF. For the CDR3, the DNA is TGTGCCATCAGTGAGTCGTCGGGTGGCAGGGGTGAGACCCAGTACTTC.

This chain uses TRBV7-2 with TRBJ2-2; D is uncertain. The germline V gene encodes CDR1 SGHTA and CDR2 FQGNSA. The CDR3 sequence is 16 residues long. V shed 0 bases and J shed 5 bases, with 13 bases lying between them. The CDR3 loop is CASSLASPGLTGELFF. CDR3 in DNA: TGTGCCAGCAGCTTAGCGAGTCCAGGTTTAACCGGGGAGCTGTTTTTT.

This chain links TRBV15 with TRBJ1-5; D possibly corresponds to TRBD1 (5 bases). The CDR3 spans 16 residues. Germline V CDR1 and CDR2: LNHNV, YYDKDF (reference sequence). Trimming removed 3 bases at V and 0 bases at J, with 12 bases between. The CDR3 nucleotides are TGTGCCACCAGCAGCCTTTTCGGGGGTAGCAATCAGCCCCAGCATTTT. Encoded protein: CATSSLFGGSNQPQHF.

The rearrangement uses TRBV6-6 and TRBJ1-2; 9 bases align to TRBD1. Germline V gene data show CDR1 as MNHNY and CDR2 as SVGAGI (reference sequence). The CDR3 runs 15 residues. With V trimmed by 4 bases and J by 2 bases, 5 bases remained unmatched. CDR3 nucleotide sequence: TGTGCCAGCAGTTTCGGGGACAGGGACAACTATGGCTACACCTTC. It codes for CASSFGDRDNYGYTF.

The chain has TRBV28 and TRBJ1-2, with TRBD1 as a possible D gene (6 bases). Trimming left V 3 bases short and J 8 bases short, with 13 bases between. Germline V gene lookup returns CDR1 MDHEN and CDR2 SYDVKM. The CDR3 contains 13 residues. The CDR3 loop is CASSFSGAKGYTF. The CDR3, as DNA: TGTGCCAGCAGTTTCTCGGGGGCGAAGGGCTACACCTTC.

In its sample, this clone was seen once. The rearrangement joins TRBV5-1 to TRBJ1-1, with D perhaps TRBD1 (5 bases). CDR3 length: 14 amino acids. V was clipped by 3 bases and J by 3 bases, with 12 bases between them. From germline, CDR1 is SGHRS and CDR2 YFSETQ. CDR3 loop: CASSSEGIDTEAFF. CDR3 nucleotides: TGCGCCAGCAGCTCTGAGGGGATCGACACTGAAGCTTTCTTT.

The chain couples TRBV18 to TRBJ1-1; TRBD1 matches 9 bases. Germline trimming cut 2 bases from V and 7 bases from J; bases unmatched to any gene: 8. In germline, CDR1 is KGHSH, CDR2 LQKENI. This CDR3 is built from 15 residues. CDR3 DNA sequence: TGTGCCAGCTCACCAACCCAGACAGGGGGTAGTGAAGCTTTCTTT. It codes for CASSPTQTGGSEAFF.

The chain uses TRBV6-1 and TRBJ1-2, with D uncertain. The CDR3 is made up of 12 amino acids. Trimming left V 8 bases short and J 0 bases short, with 7 bases between. CDR1 is MNHNS, CDR2 SASEGT, per germline. CDR3 nucleotides: TGTGCCAGCCGTACAGCTAACTATGGCTACACCTTC. Its translation is CASRTANYGYTF.

This chain connects TRBV7-9 to TRBJ2-7; 13 bases are a match to TRBD2. This CDR3 region has 15 residues. The V segment lost 4 bases and the J segment 6 bases; nucleotides outside the gene matches: 6. From germline, CDR1 is SEHNR and CDR2 FQNEAQ (reference sequence). CDR3 in DNA: TGTGCCAGCAGCTACGGGACTAGCGGGACCGGCGAGCAGTACTTC. Translated, it gives CASSYGTSGTGEQYF. The full variable domain, with the rest looked up from reference TRBV7-9 and TRBJ2-7, is DTGVSQNPRHKITKRGQNVTFRCDPISEHNRLYWYRQTLGQGPEFLTYFQNEAQLEKSRLLSDRFSAERPKGSFSTLEIQRTEQGDSAMYLCASSYGTSGTGEQYFGPGTRLTVT.

The V and J genes are TRBV28 and TRBJ2-3; D is unresolved. The CDR3 spans 13 residues. Germline-derived CDR1 and CDR2 are MDHEN and SYDVKM. The germline V and J ends were trimmed by 4 bases and 6 bases, with 11 bases remaining between them. The CDR3 region has the DNA TGTGCCAGCAGTTATGTCTTCTCGGATACGCAGTATTTT. This codes for CASSYVFSDTQYF.

The J gene is TRBJ2-3, the V gene TRBV5-4, with 13 positions matching TRBD2. V gave up 4 bases and J gave up 3 bases; unmatched junction bases: 8. There are 17 residues in the CDR3. CDR1 is SGHNT, CDR2 YYREEE, per germline (reference sequence). CDR3 DNA sequence: TGTGCCAGCAGCCTCGGAGGACTAGCGGGAGTTACAGATACGCAGTATTTT. As protein: CASSLGGLAGVTDTQYF. The full variable domain, in which reference TRBV5-4 and TRBJ2-3 provide the parts outside the CDR3, is ETGVTQSPTHLIKTRGQQVTLRCSSQSGHNTVSWYQQALGQGPQFIFQYYREEENGRGNFPPRFSGLQFPNYSSELNVNALELDDSALYLCASSLGGLAGVTDTQYFGPGTRLTVL.

J is TRBJ2-1 and V is TRBV5-6; 10 nucleotides agree with TRBD1. The CDR3 length is 15 residues. J lost 2 bases, V lost 3 bases, and 2 bases had no gene match. Looked up from germline, CDR1 is SGHDT and CDR2 is YYEEEE. Written as DNA, the CDR3 is TGTGCCAGCAGCTACGACAGGGGGCCCTACAATGAGCAGTTCTTC. Encoded protein: CASSYDRGPYNEQFF.

This clone occurred once. The chain links TRBV5-4 to TRBJ1-5; D unclear. This CDR3 spans 17 amino acids. Trimming pared 1 base from V and 4 bases from J, leaving 18 bases between. Germline V gene sequence: CDR1 SGHNT, CDR2 YYREEE (reference sequence). The CDR3 DNA reads as TGTGCCAGCAGCTTGACCCTTCCCGGAGTATTAAATCAGCCCCAGCATTTT. Amino acid sequence: CASSLTLPGVLNQPQHF. Variable domain in full (rest from reference TRBV5-4 and TRBJ1-5): ETGVTQSPTHLIKTRGQQVTLRCSSQSGHNTVSWYQQALGQGPQFIFQYYREEENGRGNFPPRFSGLQFPNYSSELNVNALELDDSALYLCASSLTLPGVLNQPQHFGDGTRLSIL.

The V call is TRBV30, the J call TRBJ2-7; D unclear. Trimming left V 3 bases short and J 3 bases short, with 12 bases between. Germline V CDR1 and CDR2: GTSNPN, SVGIG (reference sequence). The CDR3 is made up of 13 amino acids. The CDR3 sequence: CAWRVGRDYEQYF. For the CDR3, the DNA is TGTGCCTGGAGGGTAGGAAGGGACTACGAGCAGTACTTC.

CDR3 sequence: CASSLVGANEQFF. CDR3 nucleotides: TGTGCCAGCAGCTTGGTCGGGGCTAATGAGCAGTTCTTC. The rearrangement joins TRBV5-6 to TRBJ2-1; possibly TRBD1 or TRBD2 for D (5 bases each). Germline V CDR1 and CDR2: SGHDT, YYEEEE. The CDR3 runs 13 residues. The V end was cut by 0 bases, the J end by 7 bases, with 8 bases between.

This clone was picked up a small number of times. The chain is built from TRBV28 and TRBJ1-4; D remains unclear. The CDR3 runs to 13 residues. Looked up from germline, CDR1 is MDHEN and CDR2 is SYDVKM. The germline V and J ends were trimmed by 8 bases and 7 bases, with 14 bases remaining between them. The CDR3 nucleotides read TGTGCCAGCCGACGCCCGGGTGGTGAAAAACTGTTTTTT. Protein sequence: CASRRPGGEKLFF.

The chain couples TRBV6-5 to TRBJ2-7, with 9 nucleotides matching TRBD1. The CDR3 has 13 amino acids. Germline lookup yields CDR1 MNHEY and CDR2 SVGAGI. V lost 2 bases to trimming and J lost 5 bases; unmatched junction nucleotides: 1. Written as DNA, the CDR3 is TGTGCCAGCAGTTACGGACAGGGGAACGAGCAGTACTTC. It specifies CASSYGQGNEQYF.

The rearrangement joins TRBV11-1 to TRBJ2-2; D remains unclear. V dropped 1 base and J dropped 3 bases, with 6 bases sitting between them. Germline V CDR1 and CDR2: SGHAT, FQDESV (reference sequence). The CDR3 has 14 amino acids. Here the CDR3 DNA reads TGTGCCAGCAGCTTAGGGTTGGACACCGGGGAGCTGTTTTTT. The encoded protein is CASSLGLDTGELFF.

The chain has TRBV18 and TRBJ2-7; 10 positions agree with TRBD2. J gave up 4 bases and V 3 bases, and 6 bases lay outside the gene matches. The length of the CDR3 is 15 residues. CDR1 is KGHSH, CDR2 LQKENI, per germline. The CDR3 spells CASSPTGTSEYEQYF. For the CDR3, the DNA is TGTGCCAGCTCACCTACCGGGACTAGCGAATACGAGCAGTACTTC. The whole variable domain, remainder taken from reference TRBV18 and TRBJ2-7, is NAGVMQNPRHLVRRRGQEARLRCSPMKGHSHVYWYRQLPEEGLKFMVYLQKENIIDESGMPKERFSAEFPKEGPSILRIQQVVRGDSAAYFCASSPTGTSEYEQYFGPGTRLTVT.

The chain is built from TRBV30 and TRBJ1-6, with D unresolved. Germline V gene sequence: CDR1 GTSNPN, CDR2 SVGIG (reference sequence). V lost 2 bases to trimming and J lost 4 bases, with 24 bases between them. The CDR3 is made up of 19 amino acids. The CDR3 nucleotides are TGTGCCTGGAGTCCCACCCGAAGTGGGATCAGCCCTTATAATTCACCCCTCCACTTT. Translation: CAWSPTRSGISPYNSPLHF.

The rearrangement uses TRBV19 and TRBJ1-5; D is perhaps TRBD1 (6 bases). The germline V gene encodes CDR1 LNHDA and CDR2 SQIVND (reference sequence). Trimming took off 4 bases at V and 7 bases at J, with 11 bases between the two ends. This CDR3 is built from 13 residues. The CDR3 spells CASSNRVRQPQHF. CDR3 in DNA: TGTGCCAGTAGTAACAGGGTACGGCAGCCCCAGCATTTT.

This clone has just one count. The rearrangement uses TRBV18 and TRBJ1-5; no definite D call. Trimming shortened V by 0 bases and J by 6 bases, and 6 bases separated the two germline ends. Per germline, CDR1 KGHSH and CDR2 LQKENI. The CDR3 loop spans 13 amino acids. CDR3 in amino acids: CASSPPSSQPQHF. CDR3 DNA: TGTGCCAGCTCACCACCCAGTAGTCAGCCCCAGCATTTT.

The CDR3 region has the DNA TGCAGCGGCAGGGTTAACTATGGCTACACCTTC. Amino acids: CSGRVNYGYTF. The gene calls are TRBV29-1 and TRBJ1-2, with D perhaps matching TRBD1 (5 bases). Germline-derived CDR1 and CDR2 are SQVTM and ANQGSEA. Trimming stripped 7 bases from V and 1 base from J, with 7 bases between. There are 11 residues in the CDR3.

The rearrangement joins TRBV7-3 to TRBJ1-1; D is uncertain. This CDR3 comprises 13 residues. CDR1 and CDR2 (germline): SGHTA, FQGTGA. The ends were cut back, 3 bases at V and 0 bases at J, with 5 bases in the middle. The CDR3 sequence: CASSFTMNTEAFF. DNA for the CDR3: TGTGCCAGCAGCTTCACAATGAACACTGAAGCTTTCTTT.

The rearrangement joins TRBV2 to TRBJ2-7; TRBD1 matches 7 bases. CDR1 SNHLY and CDR2 FYNNEI come from the germline V gene. V trimming: 6 bases; J trimming: 0 bases; junction bases outside the gene matches: 5. The CDR3 is made up of 14 amino acids. The CDR3 DNA sequence: TGTGCCAGCAGACGACAGGGTAACTCCTACGAGCAGTACTTC. Its translation: CASRRQGNSYEQYF.

The genes are TRBV5-6 and TRBJ2-1, with D possibly matching TRBD2 (6 bases). This CDR3 contains 15 residues. In germline, CDR1 is SGHDT, CDR2 YYEEEE. V lost 5 bases, J lost 4 bases, and 16 bases lay in between. CDR3: CASRRRGTSYNEQFF. The CDR3 DNA follows: TGTGCCAGCAGGAGACGGGGGACCTCTTACAATGAGCAGTTCTTC.

This clone was observed once. This chain joins TRBV2 and TRBJ2-7; 14 positions match TRBD2. Germline V CDR1 and CDR2: SNHLY, FYNNEI. This CDR3 region has 16 residues. V was clipped by 7 bases and J by 0 bases; unmatched bases: 5. The CDR3, as DNA: TGTGCCAGCACCCGCGGACTAGCGGGAGGCTCCTACGAGCAGTACTTC. Its protein product is CASTRGLAGGSYEQYF.